These T cell receptor beta chains were read from a single sample in a study of T cells expressing NK-cell markers. From the 5' RACE reads, TCRdb lists one entry per CDR3 protein and no DNA. Its listing shows 350,000 to 500,000 distinct CDR3 sequences. The sample was blood T cells: a sorted CD56 or NKG2C T cell subset, CD4+ or CD8+ T cells, or bulk PBMC T cells (not recorded which). These receptors all stem from a woman aged 18 to 69 in good health. The CDR3 runs from the conserved cysteine through the conserved F or W.

length: 13; V: TRBV7-9; J: TRBJ2-1; CDR3: CASSLVVPNEQFF
length: 15; V: TRBV7-2; J: TRBJ2-5; CDR3: CASSRSGGTLETQYF
length: 15; V: TRBV6-2/TRBV6-3; J: TRBJ1-1; CDR3: CASSSPGQGRAEAFF
length: 15; V: TRBV20-1; J: TRBJ1-5; CDR3: CSARSPGTVNQPQHF
length: 14; V: TRBV20-1; J: TRBJ2-1; CDR3: CSATVSGRADEQFF
length: 14; V: TRBV11-2; J: TRBJ2-7; CDR3: CASTQWGDPYEQYF
length: 13; V: TRBV20-1; J: TRBJ1-5; CDR3: CGVRHLSNQPQHF
length: 15; V: TRBV2; J: TRBJ2-1; CDR3: CASSYNDGPYNEQFF
length: 14; V: TRBV5-1; J: TRBJ2-5; CDR3: CASSITGGQETQYF
length: 13; V: TRBV7-3; J: TRBJ2-4; CDR3: CASSLGPMDIQYF
length: 19; V: TRBV7-2; J: TRBJ2-3; CDR3: CASSLRGNRGYTSTDTQYF
length: 15; V: TRBV7-9; J: TRBJ1-1; CDR3: CASSPARQGKTEAIF
length: 17; V: TRBV4-3; J: TRBJ2-7; CDR3: CASSQDSGYNSGYEQYF
length: 14; V: TRBV24-1; J: TRBJ2-7; CDR3: CATSDGTDSYEQYF
length: 14; V: TRBV18; J: TRBJ1-4; CDR3: CASSPGQVGEKLFF
length: 15; V: TRBV4-3; J: TRBJ2-2; CDR3: CASSQELMGPGELFF
length: 16; V: TRBV6-2/TRBV6-3; J: TRBJ2-1; CDR3: CASSLIGQGFYNEQFF
length: 15; V: TRBV7-2; J: TRBJ1-6; CDR3: CASSLAGDEYSPLHF
length: 18; V: TRBV6-2/TRBV6-3; J: TRBJ2-3; CDR3: CASSPAFGAGGPADTQYF
length: 13; V: TRBV20-1; J: TRBJ1-1; CDR3: CSAKQDGNTEAFF
length: 18; V: TRBV25-1; J: TRBJ2-3; CDR3: CASSEWTGASGSADTQYF
length: 13; V: TRBV20-1; J: TRBJ2-3; CDR3: CSARYSGTDTQYF
length: 16; V: TRBV11-3; J: TRBJ2-1; CDR3: CASSVDGTSTYNEQFF
length: 16; V: TRBV6-1; J: TRBJ2-2; CDR3: CASSPPGRGGPGELFF
length: 12; V: TRBV30; J: TRBJ1-1; CDR3: CAWSVTATEAFF
length: 16; V: TRBV15; J: TRBJ2-1; CDR3: CATSRGSSMVYNEQFF
length: 14; V: TRBV9; J: TRBJ1-1; CDR3: CASSQRVVNTEAFF
length: 15; V: TRBV7-6; J: TRBJ2-5; CDR3: CASAPLGQSQETQYF
length: 14; V: TRBV12-3/TRBV12-4; J: TRBJ2-5; CDR3: CASSPRLGEETQYF
length: 17; V: TRBV5-1; J: TRBJ1-1; CDR3: CASSLRGQSVGNTEAFF
length: 15; V: TRBV2; J: TRBJ1-2; CDR3: CASSEVLGHNYGYTF
length: 13; V: TRBV11-2; J: TRBJ1-2; CDR3: CASSLPQDYGYTF
length: 14; V: TRBV7-9; J: TRBJ1-1; CDR3: CASSWPGLNTEAFF
length: 16; V: TRBV14; J: TRBJ2-2; CDR3: CASSHGAIANTGELFF
length: 15; V: TRBV4-2; J: TRBJ2-1; CDR3: CASSQGDGKSNEQFF
length: 16; V: TRBV5-6; J: TRBJ1-2; CDR3: CASSLGQGHLVGGYTF
length: 14; V: TRBV5-1; J: TRBJ2-1; CDR3: CASSRPETYNEQFF
length: 15; V: TRBV12-3/TRBV12-4; J: TRBJ2-2; CDR3: CASSPPGGGPGELFF
length: 14; V: TRBV3-1; J: TRBJ1-2; CDR3: CASSHHRQGDGYTF
length: 11; V: TRBV18; J: TRBJ2-5; CDR3: CASSIQETQYF
length: 16; V: TRBV20-1; J: TRBJ1-1; CDR3: CSARARGGLRNTEAFF
length: 13; V: TRBV6-5; J: TRBJ1-5; CDR3: CASSYDSNQPQHF
length: 13; V: TRBV13; J: TRBJ2-7; CDR3: CASSLTSGSEQYF
length: 12; V: TRBV4-3; J: TRBJ2-5; CDR3: CASSSNDETQYF
length: 14; V: TRBV6-5; J: TRBJ2-3; CDR3: CASSYGQAGDTQYF
length: 11; V: TRBV28; J: TRBJ1-1; CDR3: CASSWGSEAFF
length: 15; V: TRBV6-1; J: TRBJ1-5; CDR3: CASSEGTGGPQPQHF
length: 16; V: TRBV12-3/TRBV12-4; J: TRBJ2-5; CDR3: CASSLGGKLTQETQYF
length: 16; V: TRBV24-1; J: TRBJ2-3; CDR3: CATSDPGLGHTDTQYF
length: 13; V: TRBV29-1; J: TRBJ2-7; CDR3: CSVEDRGNYEQYF
length: 15; V: TRBV5-1; J: TRBJ1-4; CDR3: CASSSGEGANEKLFF